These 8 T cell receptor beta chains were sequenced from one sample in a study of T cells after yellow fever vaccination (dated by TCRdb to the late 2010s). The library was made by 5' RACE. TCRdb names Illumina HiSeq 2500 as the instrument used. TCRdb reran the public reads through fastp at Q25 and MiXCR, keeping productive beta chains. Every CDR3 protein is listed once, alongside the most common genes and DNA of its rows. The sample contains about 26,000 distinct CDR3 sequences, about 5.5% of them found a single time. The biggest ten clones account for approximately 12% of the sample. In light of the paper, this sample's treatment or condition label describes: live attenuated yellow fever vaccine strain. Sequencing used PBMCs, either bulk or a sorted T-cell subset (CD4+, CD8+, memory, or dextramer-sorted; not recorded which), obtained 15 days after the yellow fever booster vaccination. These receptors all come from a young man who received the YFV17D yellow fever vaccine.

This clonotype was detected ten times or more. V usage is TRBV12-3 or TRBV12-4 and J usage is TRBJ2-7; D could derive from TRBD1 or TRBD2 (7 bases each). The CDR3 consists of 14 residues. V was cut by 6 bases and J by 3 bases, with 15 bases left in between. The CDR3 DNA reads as TGTGCCAGCAGCTTCAGGGGGGGAGACTACGAGCAGTACTTC. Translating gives CASSFRGGDYEQYF.

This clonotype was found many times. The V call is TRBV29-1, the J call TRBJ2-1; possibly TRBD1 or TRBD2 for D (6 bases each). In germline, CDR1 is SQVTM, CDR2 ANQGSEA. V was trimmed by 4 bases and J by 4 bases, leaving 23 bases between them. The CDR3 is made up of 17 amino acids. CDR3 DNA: TGCAGCGTTGGGCGGGACACCTCTCGCGGACTATACAATGAGCAGTTCTTC. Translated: CSVGRDTSRGLYNEQFF.

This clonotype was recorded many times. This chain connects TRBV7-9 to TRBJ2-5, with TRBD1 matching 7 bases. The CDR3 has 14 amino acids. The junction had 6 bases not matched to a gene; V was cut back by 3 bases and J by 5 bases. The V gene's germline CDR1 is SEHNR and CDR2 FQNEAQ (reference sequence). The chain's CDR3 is CASSLDRFGETQYF. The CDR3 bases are TGTGCCAGCAGCTTGGACAGGTTTGGGGAGACCCAGTACTTC.

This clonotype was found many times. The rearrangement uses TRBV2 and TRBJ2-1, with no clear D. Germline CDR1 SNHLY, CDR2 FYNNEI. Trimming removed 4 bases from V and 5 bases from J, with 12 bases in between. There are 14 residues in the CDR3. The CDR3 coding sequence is TGTGCCAGCAGTGTAAGGACGCGCAACAATGAGCAGTTCTTC. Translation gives CASSVRTRNNEQFF.

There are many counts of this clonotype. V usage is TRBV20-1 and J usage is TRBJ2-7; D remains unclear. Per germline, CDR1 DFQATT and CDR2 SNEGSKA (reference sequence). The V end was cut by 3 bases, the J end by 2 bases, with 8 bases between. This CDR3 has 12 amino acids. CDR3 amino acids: CSARNQPYEQYF. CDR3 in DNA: TGCAGTGCTAGGAACCAACCCTACGAGCAGTACTTC.

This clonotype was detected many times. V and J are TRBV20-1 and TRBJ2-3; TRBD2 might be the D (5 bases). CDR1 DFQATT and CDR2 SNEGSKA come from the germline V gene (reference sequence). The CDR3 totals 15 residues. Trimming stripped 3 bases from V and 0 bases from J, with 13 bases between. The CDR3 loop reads CSASWAGTSTDTQYF. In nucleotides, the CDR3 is TGCAGTGCTAGTTGGGCGGGTACTAGCACAGATACGCAGTATTTT.

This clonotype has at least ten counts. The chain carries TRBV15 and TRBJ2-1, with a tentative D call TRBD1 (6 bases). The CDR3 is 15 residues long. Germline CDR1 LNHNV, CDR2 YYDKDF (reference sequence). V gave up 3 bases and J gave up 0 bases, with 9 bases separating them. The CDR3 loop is CATSRTGSSYNEQFF. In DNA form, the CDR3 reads TGTGCCACCAGCAGGACAGGAAGCTCCTACAATGAGCAGTTCTTC.

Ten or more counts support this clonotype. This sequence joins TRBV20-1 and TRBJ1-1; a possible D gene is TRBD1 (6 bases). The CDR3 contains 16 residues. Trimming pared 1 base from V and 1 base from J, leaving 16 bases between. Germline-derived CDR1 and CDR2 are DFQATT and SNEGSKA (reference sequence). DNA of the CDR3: TGCAGTGCTAGAGGACCTCCGGGACACGGGAACACTGAAGCTTTCTTT. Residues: CSARGPPGHGNTEAFF.